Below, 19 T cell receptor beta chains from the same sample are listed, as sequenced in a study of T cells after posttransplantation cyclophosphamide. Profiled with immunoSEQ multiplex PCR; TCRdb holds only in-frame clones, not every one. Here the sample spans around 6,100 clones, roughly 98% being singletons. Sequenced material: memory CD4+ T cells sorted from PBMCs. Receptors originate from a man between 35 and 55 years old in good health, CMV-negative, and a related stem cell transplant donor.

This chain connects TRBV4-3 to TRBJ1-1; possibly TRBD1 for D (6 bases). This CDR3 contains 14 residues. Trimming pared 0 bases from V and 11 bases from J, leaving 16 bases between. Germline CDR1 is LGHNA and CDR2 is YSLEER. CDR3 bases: TGCGCCAGCAGCCAAGATACAGGGCGGAGTAGGGCTTTCTTT. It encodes CASSQDTGRSRAFF.

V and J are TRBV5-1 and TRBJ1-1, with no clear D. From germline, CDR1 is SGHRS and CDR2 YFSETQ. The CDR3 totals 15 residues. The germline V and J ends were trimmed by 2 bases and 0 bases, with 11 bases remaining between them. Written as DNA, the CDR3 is TGCGCCAGCAGCTTCACCCGGTCCGTGAACACTGAAGCTTTCTTT. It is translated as CASSFTRSVNTEAFF. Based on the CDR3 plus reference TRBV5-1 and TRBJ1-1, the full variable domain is KAGVTQTPRYLIKTRGQQVTLSCSPISGHRSVSWYQQTPGQGLQFLFEYFSETQRNKGNFPGRFSGRQFSNSRSEMNVSTLELGDSALYLCASSFTRSVNTEAFFGQGTRLTVV.

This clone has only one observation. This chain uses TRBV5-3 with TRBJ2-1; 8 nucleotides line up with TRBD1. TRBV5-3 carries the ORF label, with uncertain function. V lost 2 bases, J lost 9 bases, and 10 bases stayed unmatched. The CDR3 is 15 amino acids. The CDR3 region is CARSFTGGYKGEQFF. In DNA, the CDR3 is TGTGCCAGAAGCTTCACAGGGGGATACAAGGGTGAGCAGTTCTTC.

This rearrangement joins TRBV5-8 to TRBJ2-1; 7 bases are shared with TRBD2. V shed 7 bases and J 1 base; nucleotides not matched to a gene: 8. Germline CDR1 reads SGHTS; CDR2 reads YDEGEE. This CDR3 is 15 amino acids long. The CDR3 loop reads CASSRASGSYNEQFF. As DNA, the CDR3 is TGTGCCAGCTCCCGGGCTAGCGGTTCCTACAATGAGCAGTTCTTC.

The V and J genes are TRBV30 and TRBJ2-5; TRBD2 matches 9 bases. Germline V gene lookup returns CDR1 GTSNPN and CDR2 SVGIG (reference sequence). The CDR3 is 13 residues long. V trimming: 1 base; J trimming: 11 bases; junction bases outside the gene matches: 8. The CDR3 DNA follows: TGTGCCTGGAGTGGCCTAGCGGGGACCCAGCAGTACTTC. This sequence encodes CAWSGLAGTQQYF.

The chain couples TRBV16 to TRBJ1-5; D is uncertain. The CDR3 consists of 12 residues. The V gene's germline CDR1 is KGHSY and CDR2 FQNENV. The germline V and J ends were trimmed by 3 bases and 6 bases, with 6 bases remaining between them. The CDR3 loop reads CASSQGAQPQHF. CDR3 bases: TGTGCCAGCAGCCAGGGCGCTCAGCCCCAGCATTTT.

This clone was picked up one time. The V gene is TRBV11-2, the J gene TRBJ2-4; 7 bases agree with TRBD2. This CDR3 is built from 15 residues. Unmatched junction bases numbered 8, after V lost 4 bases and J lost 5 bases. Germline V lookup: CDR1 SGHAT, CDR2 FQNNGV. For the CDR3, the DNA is TGTGCCAGCAGCTGGTCTCCGGGACTACAAAACATTCAGTACTTC. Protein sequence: CASSWSPGLQNIQYF.

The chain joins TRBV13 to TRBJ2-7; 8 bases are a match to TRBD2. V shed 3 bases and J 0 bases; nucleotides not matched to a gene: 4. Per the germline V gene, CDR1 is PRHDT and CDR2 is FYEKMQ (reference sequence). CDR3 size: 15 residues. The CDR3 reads CASSFVGRASYEQYF. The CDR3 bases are TGTGCCAGCAGCTTCGTCGGGAGGGCCTCCTACGAGCAGTACTTC.

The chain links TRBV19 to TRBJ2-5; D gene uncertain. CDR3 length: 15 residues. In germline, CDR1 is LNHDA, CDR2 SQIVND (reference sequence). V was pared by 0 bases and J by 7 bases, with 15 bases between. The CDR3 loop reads CASSIDTAYKATQYF. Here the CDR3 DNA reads TGTGCCAGTAGTATAGATACAGCTTACAAGGCGACCCAGTACTTC.

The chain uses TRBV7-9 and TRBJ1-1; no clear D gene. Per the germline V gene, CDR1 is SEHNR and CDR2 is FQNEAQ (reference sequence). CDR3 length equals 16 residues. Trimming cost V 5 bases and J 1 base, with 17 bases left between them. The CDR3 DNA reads TGTGCCAGCAGCCGGGGAGACACTGTAACGAACACTGAAGCTTTCTTT. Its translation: CASSRGDTVTNTEAFF.

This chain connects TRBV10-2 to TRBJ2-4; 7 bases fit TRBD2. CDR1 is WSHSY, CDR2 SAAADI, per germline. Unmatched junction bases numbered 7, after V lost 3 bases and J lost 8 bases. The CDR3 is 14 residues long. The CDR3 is CASSESSGSDIQYF. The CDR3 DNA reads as TGCGCCAGCAGTGAATCTAGCGGTTCGGACATTCAGTACTTC.

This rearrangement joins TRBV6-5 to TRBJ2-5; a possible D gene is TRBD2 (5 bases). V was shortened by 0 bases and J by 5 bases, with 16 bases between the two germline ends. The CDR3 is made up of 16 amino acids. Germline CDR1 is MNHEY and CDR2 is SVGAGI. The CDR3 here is CASSYSALFRGETQYF. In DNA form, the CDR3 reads TGTGCCAGCAGTTACTCGGCTTTGTTTCGCGGGGAGACCCAGTACTTC.

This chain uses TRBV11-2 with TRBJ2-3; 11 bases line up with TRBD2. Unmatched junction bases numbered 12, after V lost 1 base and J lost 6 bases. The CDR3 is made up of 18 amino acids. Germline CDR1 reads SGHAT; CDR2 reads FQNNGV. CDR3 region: CASSLGMVSGRARDTQYF. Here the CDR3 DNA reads TGTGCCAGCAGCTTAGGAATGGTTAGCGGGAGGGCCAGGGATACGCAGTATTTT.

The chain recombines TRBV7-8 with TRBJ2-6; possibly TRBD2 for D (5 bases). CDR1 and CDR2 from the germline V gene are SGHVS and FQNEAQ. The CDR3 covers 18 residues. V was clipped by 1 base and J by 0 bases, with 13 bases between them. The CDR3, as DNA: TGTGCCAGCAGCTTAGTGGGAGTGGACCTCTCTGGGGCCAACGTCCTGACTTTC. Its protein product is CASSLVGVDLSGANVLTF.

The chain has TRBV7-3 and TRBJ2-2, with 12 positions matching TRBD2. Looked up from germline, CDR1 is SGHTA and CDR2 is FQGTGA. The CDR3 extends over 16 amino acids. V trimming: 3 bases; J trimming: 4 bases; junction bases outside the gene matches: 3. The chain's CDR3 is CASSFPTSGGTGELFF. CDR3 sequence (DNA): TGTGCCAGCAGCTTCCCGACTAGCGGGGGCACCGGGGAGCTGTTTTTT.

In nucleotides, the CDR3 is TGTGCCAGCACCAACAGGGTCCGGACTAGCATCAATGAGCAGTTCTTC. It specifies CASTNRVRTSINEQFF. The V gene is TRBV7-9, the J gene TRBJ2-1, with TRBD2 identical over 8 bases. The CDR3 loop spans 16 amino acids. Germline V gives CDR1 SEHNR, CDR2 FQNEAQ (reference sequence). V trimming: 7 bases; J trimming: 6 bases; junction bases outside the gene matches: 14.

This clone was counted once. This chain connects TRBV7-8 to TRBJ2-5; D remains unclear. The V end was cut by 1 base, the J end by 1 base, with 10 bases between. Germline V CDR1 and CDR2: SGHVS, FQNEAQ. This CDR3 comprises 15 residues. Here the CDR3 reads CASSLGSSSQETQYF. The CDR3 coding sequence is TGTGCCAGCAGCTTAGGGTCATCGAGCCAAGAGACCCAGTACTTC.

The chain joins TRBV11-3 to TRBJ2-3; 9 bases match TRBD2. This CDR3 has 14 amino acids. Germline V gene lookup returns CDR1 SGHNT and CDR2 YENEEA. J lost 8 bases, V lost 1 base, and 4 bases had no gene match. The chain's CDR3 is CASSLGDSGSTQYF. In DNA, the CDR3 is TGTGCCAGCAGCTTAGGAGATAGCGGGAGTACGCAGTATTTT. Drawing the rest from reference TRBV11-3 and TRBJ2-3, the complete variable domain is EAGVVQSPRYKIIEKKQPVAFWCNPISGHNTLYWYLQNLGQGPELLIRYENEEAVDDSQLPKDRFSAERLKGVDSTLKIQPAELGDSAVYLCASSLGDSGSTQYFGPGTRLTVL.

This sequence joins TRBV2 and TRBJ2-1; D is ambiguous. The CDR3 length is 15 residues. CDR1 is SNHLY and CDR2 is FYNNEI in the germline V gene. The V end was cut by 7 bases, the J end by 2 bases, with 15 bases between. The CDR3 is CASKEIMEPYNEQFF. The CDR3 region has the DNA TGTGCCAGCAAGGAGATTATGGAACCCTACAATGAGCAGTTCTTC.